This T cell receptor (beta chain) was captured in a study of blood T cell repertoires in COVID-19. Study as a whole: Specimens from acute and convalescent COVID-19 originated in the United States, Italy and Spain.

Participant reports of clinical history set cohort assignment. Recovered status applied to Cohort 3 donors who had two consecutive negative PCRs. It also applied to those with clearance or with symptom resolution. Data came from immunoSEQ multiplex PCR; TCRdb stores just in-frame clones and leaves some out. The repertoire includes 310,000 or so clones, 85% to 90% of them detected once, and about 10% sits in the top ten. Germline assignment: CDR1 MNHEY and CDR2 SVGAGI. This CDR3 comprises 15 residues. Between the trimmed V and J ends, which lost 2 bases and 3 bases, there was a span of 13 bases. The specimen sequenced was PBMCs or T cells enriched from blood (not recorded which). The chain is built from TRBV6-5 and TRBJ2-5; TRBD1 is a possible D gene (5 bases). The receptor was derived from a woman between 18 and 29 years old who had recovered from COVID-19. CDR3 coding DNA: TGTGCCAGCAGTTACGGCAGGGCCTCTAAAGAGACCCAGTACTTC. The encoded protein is CASSYGRASKETQYF.